Following are 8 T cell receptor beta chains from one sample sequenced in a study of T cells after yellow fever vaccination. Using its own MiXCR run on the 5' RACE reads, TCRdb lists one record per CDR3 protein. The top ten hold roughly 33% of the sample, which has roughly 170,000 distinct CDR3 sequences, roughly 9% seen once. The sample here was CD8+ T cells sorted from PBMCs, taken 45 days after the yellow fever booster vaccination. The receptors come from a man aged 18 to 29 who received the YFV17D yellow fever vaccine.

The chain employs TRBV19 and TRBJ1-1, with D uncertain. Trimming left V 7 bases short and J 4 bases short, with 13 bases between. The CDR3 is 13 residues long. Germline CDR1 is LNHDA and CDR2 is SQIVND (reference sequence). The CDR3 DNA follows: TGTGCCAGTAACTACGTATTTGGCACTGAAGCTTTCTTT. Its translation is CASNYVFGTEAFF.

CDR3 coding DNA: TGCGCCAGCAGCCAAGATATATGGGCTAGCAATCAGCCCCAGCATTTT. Protein sequence: CASSQDIWASNQPQHF. The V and J genes are TRBV4-1 and TRBJ1-5; D gene ambiguous. CDR3 length: 16 residues. The V end was cut by 0 bases, the J end by 0 bases, with 9 bases between. Germline V CDR1 and CDR2: MGHRA, YSYEKL.

The chain joins TRBV20-1 to TRBJ1-2; possible D gene TRBD1, 6 bases. Per germline, CDR1 DFQATT and CDR2 SNEGSKA (reference sequence). V gave up 3 bases and J gave up 4 bases, with 15 bases separating them. The CDR3 spans 14 residues. The DNA of the CDR3 is TGCAGTGCTAGTGGACCGGAGGGGGGCTATGGCTACACCTTC. It translates to CSASGPEGGYGYTF.

This clonotype has more than one count but fewer than ten. V and J are TRBV10-2 and TRBJ1-1; D is perhaps TRBD1 (6 bases). CDR3 size: 13 residues. Per germline, CDR1 WSHSY and CDR2 SAAADI. The V end was cut by 2 bases, the J end by 7 bases, with 11 bases between. CDR3 nucleotide sequence: TGCGCCAGCAGTGAGGGGGGGCCGAGTGAAGCTTTCTTT. It translates to CASSEGGPSEAFF.

This clonotype was seen many times. This chain joins TRBV7-2 and TRBJ2-3; tentatively, D is TRBD2 (5 bases). The V gene's germline CDR1 is SGHTA and CDR2 FQGNSA. The CDR3 runs to 16 residues. V lost 1 base, J lost 0 bases, and 11 bases lay in between. CDR3 in amino acids: CASSLGTRTSTDTQYF. The CDR3 DNA sequence: TGTGCCAGCAGCTTAGGTACCAGGACTAGCACAGATACGCAGTATTTT.

V gene TRBV3-1 combines with J gene TRBJ1-1; D uncertain. Germline lookup yields CDR1 LGHDT and CDR2 YNNKEL (reference sequence). The CDR3 is made up of 15 amino acids. V lost 0 bases and J lost 1, with 9 bases in between. The CDR3 DNA is TGTGCCAGCAGCCAAGAATACCGGGGGAACACTGAAGCTTTCTTT. It yields the protein CASSQEYRGNTEAFF.

This clonotype was detected ten times or more. This chain links TRBV4-3 with TRBJ2-5; 12 positions match TRBD2. In germline, CDR1 is LGHNA, CDR2 YSLEER. The CDR3 contains 15 residues. V was pared by 5 bases and J by 4 bases, with 5 bases of the junction left unmatched. CDR3 residues: CASSYLAGGTETQYF. The CDR3 nucleotides are TGCGCCAGCAGCTACCTAGCGGGGGGGACAGAGACCCAGTACTTC.

This clonotype was seen many times. The J gene is TRBJ2-7, the V gene TRBV20-1; 10 bases are a match to TRBD1. The CDR3 length is 15 residues. Losses at the gene ends were 5 bases for V and 3 bases for J; bases not matched to a gene: 10. Per germline, CDR1 DFQATT and CDR2 SNEGSKA (reference sequence). The CDR3 protein is CSASDRDRGNYEQYV. The DNA for the CDR3 is TGCAGTGCTTCAGACCGGGACAGGGGAAACTACGAGCAGTACGTC.